The sample holds many counts of the clone carrying this T cell receptor beta chain. What it binds is unknown. The data are from a study of Graves' ophthalmopathy and Graves' hyperthyroidism. About the research overall: Stable hyperthyroidism denotes an absence of ophthalmopathy throughout 18 months of follow-up. Study-wide points: Ophthalmopathy progression was predicted with approximately 68% sensitivity and around 72% specificity. Detection in blood was also observed for most expanded thyroid clonotypes above 0.001 frequency. Built on 13 signatures, a model told ophthalmopathy apart from stable hyperthyroidism with approximately 85% sensitivity and 75% to 82% specificity.

Amplifying from RNA transcripts, the study obtained TCR beta CDR3 regions. RT-PCR in the first round used HTBI primers; a second-round multiplex PCR followed. A single record per CDR3 protein comes from TCRdb applying MiXCR to the multiplex PCR reads. The top ten hold approximately 12% of the sample, which has over a million distinct CDR3 sequences, about two fifths seen once. This CDR3 spans 16 amino acids. The V gene lost 3 bases and the J gene lost 0 bases, with 11 bases spanning the gap. Germline CDR1 and CDR2: KGHDR and SFDVKD. The sequence came from an adult man with Graves' hyperthyroidism. Sequenced sample: peripheral blood or thyroid tissue (not recorded which). V usage is TRBV24-1 and J usage is TRBJ1-5, with D possibly matching TRBD1 (5 bases). The CDR3 bases are TGTGCCACCAGTGATCCGGTTGACAGTAGCAATCAGCCCCAGCATTTT. Translating it yields CATSDPVDSSNQPQHF.